This T cell receptor (beta chain) derives from a study of vaccination effects on CD4 cells after COVID-19 (dated by TCRdb to 2022 to 2024). For the wider study: Post-vaccine samples across the study were collected a median of 72 days after the second dose, with a range of 14 to 241. Cultures from other donors in the study were sequenced using the Oncomine TCR Beta short-read assay on an Illumina iSeq 100. Altogether, some 11 COVID-19 convalescent patients and a handful of SARS-CoV-2-naive healthy vaccine recipients made up the full study. SARS-CoV-2 spike-specific CD4+ TCR repertoires were compared before and after mRNA vaccination in COVID-19 convalescent patients and in infection-naive vaccine recipients.

About this clone itself: Its antigen is not yet known. Base qualities are not recorded, but no much larger clone differs from it by a single base.

In the ViraFEST assay, PBMC were stimulated with viral peptide pools, and antigen-specific CD4+ T cell clonotypes were then identified by expansion using TCR sequencing. After more than 9 days of culture, CD4+ T cells were isolated with the EasySep CD4+ T cell isolation kit. Two doses of either the BNT162b2 or the mRNA-1273 mRNA SARS-CoV-2 vaccine were administered to participants. Healthy vaccine recipients had no prior SARS-CoV-2 infection, confirmed by negative nucleocapsid antibodies before and after vaccination. Some 2.2 million PBMC per well were cultured in IMDM with about 4.6% human AB serum, 10 IU/ml IL-2 and gentamicin, plus 10 ug/ml peptides. Half of the culture medium was replaced with fresh IL-2-containing medium on days 3 and 7. Unless noted otherwise, every peptide stimulation condition was cultured in triplicate wells. PBMC were separated from whole blood using Ficoll-Paque Plus gradient centrifugation and were then either cryopreserved at -140C or used fresh. The overlapping peptide pools covered the spike proteins of SARS-CoV-2 and of the common cold coronaviruses HCoV-NL63, HCoV-OC43 and HCoV-229E. The QIAamp micro DNA kit was used to extract genomic DNA from the cultured CD4+ T cells.

The library was built by means of the immunoSEQ multiplex PCR assay. DNA from the cultured, isolated CD4+ T cells was subjected to TCR beta CDR3 sequencing. The study's own analysis went as follows. Non-productive TCR sequences were discarded, and reads were trimmed to the CDR3 region, with only CDR3s of 7 or more amino acids retained. Antigen-specific clonotypes were identified with the MANAFEST web app by comparing expansion in peptide wells against reference cultures. To count as positive, a clone had to show expansion at FDR<0.05 compared with the reference and with all other wells, an odds ratio above 5, and a frequency above 0.1% in two replicate wells. A clonotype was defined as cross-reactive if the clonotype was significantly expanded both in SARS-CoV-2 spike wells and in at least one common cold coronavirus spike condition. CDR3 similarity was assessed by Levenshtein distance with the stringdist R package, and unrooted trees were built with ape in R 3.6.1. TCRdb mirrors the immuneACCESS table, restricted to in-frame sequences. Some clones are absent from its copies; in checked studies, under half trace to an unresolved V gene, and the reason for the others is unknown. V and J calls and clone size are those listed in that table; D and trimming were worked out from the DNA. The sample table contains roughly 43,000 clones; only one count was recorded for about 70% of them. The ten largest clones represent over 12% of the sample.

Results and caveats for the whole study, not just this receptor: Limitations of the study were the small number of convalescent patients and the absence of early post-infection timepoints. Clones induced by infection and clones induced by vaccination both contracted markedly at late timepoints after vaccination, which fits with T cell responses waning over time. In healthy vaccine recipients, vaccine-induced clones were almost all SARS-CoV-2 mono-reactive, with only 1 of 255 cross-reactive with common cold coronaviruses.

The material was CD4+ T cells from PBMCs cultured with HCoV-OC43 spike peptides, obtained after COVID-19 vaccination. The sample's cell subset or site label is to be understood as: HCoV-OC43 spike overlapping peptide pool stimulation. The TCR sequence derives from a human donor who received a COVID-19 vaccine.

The CDR3 corresponds to CASSEAVGINQPQHF. The DNA is as follows: TGTGCCAGCAGTGAAGCGGTAGGGATCAATCAGCCCCAGCATTTT. The chain was built from TRBV6-1 and TRBJ1-5, with the D segment identity uncertain. The CDR3 measures 15 amino acids from cysteine to phenylalanine. The read is trimmed to its CDR3 DNA, 45 bases read in frame from base 1. V drops 0 bases and J drops 3 bases, leaving 9 bases in between. CDR1 is given as MNHNS and CDR2 as SASEGT, both from the germline V gene.